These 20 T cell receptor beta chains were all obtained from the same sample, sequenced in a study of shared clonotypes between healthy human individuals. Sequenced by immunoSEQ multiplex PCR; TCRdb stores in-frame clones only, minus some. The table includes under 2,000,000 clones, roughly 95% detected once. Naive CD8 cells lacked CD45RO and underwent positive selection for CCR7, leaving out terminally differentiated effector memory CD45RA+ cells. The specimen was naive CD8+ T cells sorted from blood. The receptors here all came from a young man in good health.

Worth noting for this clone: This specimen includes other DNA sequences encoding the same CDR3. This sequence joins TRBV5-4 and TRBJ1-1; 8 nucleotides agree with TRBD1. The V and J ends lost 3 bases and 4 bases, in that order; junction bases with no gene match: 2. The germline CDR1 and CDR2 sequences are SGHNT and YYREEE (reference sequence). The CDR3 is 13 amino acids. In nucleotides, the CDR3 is TGTGCCAGCAGCTCCACAGGGGGCACTGAAGCTTTCTTT. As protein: CASSSTGGTEAFF.

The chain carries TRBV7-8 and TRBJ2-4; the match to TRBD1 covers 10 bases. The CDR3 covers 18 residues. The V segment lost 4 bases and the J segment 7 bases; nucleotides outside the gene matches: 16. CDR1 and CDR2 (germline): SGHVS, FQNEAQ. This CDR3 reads CASSSPPGTGVQGNIQYF. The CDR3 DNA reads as TGTGCCAGCAGCTCCCCGCCCGGGACAGGGGTTCAGGGGAACATTCAGTACTTC.

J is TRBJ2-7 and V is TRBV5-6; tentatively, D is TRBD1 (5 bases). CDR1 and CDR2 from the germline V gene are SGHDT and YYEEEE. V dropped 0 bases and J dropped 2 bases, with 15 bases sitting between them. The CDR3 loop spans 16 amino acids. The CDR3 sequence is CASSLEGVWGPYEQYF. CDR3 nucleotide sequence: TGTGCCAGCAGCTTGGAGGGTGTCTGGGGCCCCTACGAGCAGTACTTC.

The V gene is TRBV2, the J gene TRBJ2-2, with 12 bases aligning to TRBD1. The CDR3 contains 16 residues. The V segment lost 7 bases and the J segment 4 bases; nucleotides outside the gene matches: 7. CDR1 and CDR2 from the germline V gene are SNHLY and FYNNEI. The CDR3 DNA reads TGTGCCAGCAACGGGGACAGGGGGCTGAGCACCGGGGAGCTGTTTTTT. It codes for CASNGDRGLSTGELFF. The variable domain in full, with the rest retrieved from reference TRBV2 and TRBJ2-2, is EPEVTQTPSHQVTQMGQEVILRCVPISNHLYFYWYRQILGQKVEFLVSFYNNEISEKSEIFDDQFSVERPDGSNFTLKIRSTKLEDSAMYFCASNGDRGLSTGELFFGEGSRLTVL.

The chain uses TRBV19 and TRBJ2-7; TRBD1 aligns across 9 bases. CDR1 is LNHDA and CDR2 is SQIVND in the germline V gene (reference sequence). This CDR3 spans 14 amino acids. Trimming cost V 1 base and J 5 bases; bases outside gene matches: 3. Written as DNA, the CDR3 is TGTGCCAGTAGTATAGGCCGGACAGGGGACGAGCAGTACTTC. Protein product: CASSIGRTGDEQYF.

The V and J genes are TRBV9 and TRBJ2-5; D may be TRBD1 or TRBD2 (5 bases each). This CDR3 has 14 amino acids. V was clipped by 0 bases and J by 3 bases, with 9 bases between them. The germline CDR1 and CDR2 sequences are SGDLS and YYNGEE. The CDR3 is CASSVGGTKETQYF. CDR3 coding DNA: TGTGCCAGCAGCGTAGGGGGGACCAAAGAGACCCAGTACTTC.

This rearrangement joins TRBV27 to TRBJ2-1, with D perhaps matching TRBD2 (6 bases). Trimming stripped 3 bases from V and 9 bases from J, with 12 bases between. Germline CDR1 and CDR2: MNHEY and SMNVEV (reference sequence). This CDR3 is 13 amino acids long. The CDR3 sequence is CASSLPAGTEQFF. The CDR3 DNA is TGTGCCAGCAGTTTGCCGGCGGGGACTGAGCAGTTCTTC.

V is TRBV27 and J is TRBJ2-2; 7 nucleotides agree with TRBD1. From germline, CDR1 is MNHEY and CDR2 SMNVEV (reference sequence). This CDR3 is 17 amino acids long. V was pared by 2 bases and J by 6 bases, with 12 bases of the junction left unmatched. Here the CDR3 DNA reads TGTGCCAGCAGTTTACGTGGTATTCGACAGGGTGCCGGGGAGCTGTTTTTT. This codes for CASSLRGIRQGAGELFF.

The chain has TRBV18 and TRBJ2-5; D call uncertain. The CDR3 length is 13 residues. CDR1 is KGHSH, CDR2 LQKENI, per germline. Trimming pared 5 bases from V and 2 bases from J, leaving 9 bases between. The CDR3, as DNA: TGTGCCAGCTCAGGTATGGCTCAAGAGACCCAGTACTTC. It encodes CASSGMAQETQYF.

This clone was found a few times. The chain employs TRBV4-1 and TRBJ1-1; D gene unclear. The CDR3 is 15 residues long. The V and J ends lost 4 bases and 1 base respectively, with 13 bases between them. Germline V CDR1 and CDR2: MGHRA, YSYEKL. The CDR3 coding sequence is TGCGCCAGCAGCCCCATGGGGAATGAGAACACTGAAGCTTTCTTT. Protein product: CASSPMGNENTEAFF.

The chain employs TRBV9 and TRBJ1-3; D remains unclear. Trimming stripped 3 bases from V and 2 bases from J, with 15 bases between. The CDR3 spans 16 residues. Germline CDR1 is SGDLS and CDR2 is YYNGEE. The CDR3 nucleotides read TGTGCCAGCAGCGAGAATAAAGAGGATCCTGGAAACACCATATATTTT. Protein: CASSENKEDPGNTIYF.

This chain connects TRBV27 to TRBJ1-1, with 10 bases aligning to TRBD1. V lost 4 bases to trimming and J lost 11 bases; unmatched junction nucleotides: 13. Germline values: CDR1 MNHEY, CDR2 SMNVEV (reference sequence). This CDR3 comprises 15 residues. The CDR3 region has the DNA TGTGCCAGCAGTTATGGACAGGGGGACTACTCCGAGGCTTTCTTT. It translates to CASSYGQGDYSEAFF.

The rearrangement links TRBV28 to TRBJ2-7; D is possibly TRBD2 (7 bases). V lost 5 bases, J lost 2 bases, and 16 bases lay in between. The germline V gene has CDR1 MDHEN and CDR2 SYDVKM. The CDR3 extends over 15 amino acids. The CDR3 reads CASSSGTPHPYEQYF. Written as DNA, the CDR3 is TGTGCCAGCAGTAGCGGGACACCCCACCCCTACGAGCAGTACTTC.

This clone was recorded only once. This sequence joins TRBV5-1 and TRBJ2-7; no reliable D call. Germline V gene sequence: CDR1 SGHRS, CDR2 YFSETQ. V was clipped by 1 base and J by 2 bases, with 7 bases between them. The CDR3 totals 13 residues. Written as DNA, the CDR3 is TGCGCCAGCAGCTTGTACGTAGCCTACGAGCAGTACTTC. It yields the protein CASSLYVAYEQYF.

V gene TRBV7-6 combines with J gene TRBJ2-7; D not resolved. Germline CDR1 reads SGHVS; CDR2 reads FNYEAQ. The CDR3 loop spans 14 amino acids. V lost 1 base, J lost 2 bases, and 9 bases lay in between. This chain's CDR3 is CASSLEIGAYEQYF. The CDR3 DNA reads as TGTGCCAGCAGCTTAGAAATTGGCGCCTACGAGCAGTACTTC.

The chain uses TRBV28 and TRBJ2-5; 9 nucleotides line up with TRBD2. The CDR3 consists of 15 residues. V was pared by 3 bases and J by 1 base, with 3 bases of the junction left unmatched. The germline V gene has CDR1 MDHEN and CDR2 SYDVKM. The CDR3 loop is CASSLSGGTQETQYF. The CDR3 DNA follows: TGTGCCAGCAGTTTGAGCGGGGGGACCCAAGAGACCCAGTACTTC.

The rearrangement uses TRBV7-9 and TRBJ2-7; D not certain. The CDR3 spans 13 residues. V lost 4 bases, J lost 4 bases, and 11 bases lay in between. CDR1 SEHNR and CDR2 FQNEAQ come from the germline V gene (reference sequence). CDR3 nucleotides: TGTGCCAGCAGCTCCCCTCTGTTGTACGAGCAGTACTTC. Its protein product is CASSSPLLYEQYF.

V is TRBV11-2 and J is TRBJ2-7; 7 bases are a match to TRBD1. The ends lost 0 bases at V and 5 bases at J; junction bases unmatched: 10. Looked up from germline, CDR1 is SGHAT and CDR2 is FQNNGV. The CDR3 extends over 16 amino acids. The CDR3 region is CASSLDQTGFYDEQYF. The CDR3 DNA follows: TGTGCCAGCAGCTTAGACCAGACAGGGTTTTACGACGAGCAGTACTTC.

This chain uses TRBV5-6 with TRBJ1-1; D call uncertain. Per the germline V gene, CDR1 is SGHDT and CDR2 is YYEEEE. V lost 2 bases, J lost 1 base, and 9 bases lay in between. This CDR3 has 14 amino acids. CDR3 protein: CASSFRERNTEAFF. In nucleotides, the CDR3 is TGTGCCAGCAGCTTCCGGGAGAGGAACACTGAAGCTTTCTTT.

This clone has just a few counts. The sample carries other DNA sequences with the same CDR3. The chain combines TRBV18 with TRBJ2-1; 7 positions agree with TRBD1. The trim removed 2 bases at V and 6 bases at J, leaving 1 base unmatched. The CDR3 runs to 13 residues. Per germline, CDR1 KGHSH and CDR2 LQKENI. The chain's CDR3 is CASSPAGGNEQFF. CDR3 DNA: TGTGCCAGCTCACCAGCAGGGGGCAATGAGCAGTTCTTC.